This TCR beta chain was identified during a study of beta chain features in type 1 diabetes. Overall study results and limits: When Type 1 diabetes patients were examined, their TCRB CDR3s proved moderately but significantly shorter in all four CD4+ subsets. Insertions at VDJ junctions were less frequent in type 1 diabetes patients. These patients also deleted more nucleotides at the same junctions.

Concerning this clone itself: Its antigen remains unknown.

The entirety of the isolated RNA underwent reverse transcription, so expressed TCRB transcripts were sequenced. Profiling relied on immunoSEQ multiplex PCR, and the TCRdb table lists in-frame clones only, not all of them. Of 860,000 or so clones listed, roughly 15% are singletons. CDR1 and CDR2 from the germline V gene are MDHEN and SYDVKM. Trimming took 1 base from V and 6 from J, leaving 16 bases between them. This CDR3 is 16 amino acids long. The specimen was naive CD4+ T cells from blood. V is TRBV28 and J is TRBJ2-1; a possible D gene is TRBD2 (5 bases). This clonotype originated in a woman aged 18-29 years in good health. CDR3 residues: CASSLYKPGNSNEQFF. The CDR3 DNA follows: TGTGCCAGCAGTTTATATAAACCGGGGAACTCCAATGAGCAGTTCTTC. Based on the CDR3 plus reference TRBV28 and TRBJ2-1, the full variable domain is DVKVTQSSRYLVKRTGEKVFLECVQDMDHENMFWYRQDPGLGLRLIYFSYDVKMKEKGDIPEGYSVSREKKERFSLILESASTNQTSMYLCASSLYKPGNSNEQFFGPGTRLTVL.